A selection of T cell receptor beta chains follows, all from one sample in a study of vaccination and CD4 T cells after COVID-19. TCRdb reprocessed the PCR reads with MiXCR, giving one entry per CDR3 protein. The sample includes 25,000 or so distinct CDR3 sequences, around 70% of them seen just once. Their specific antigens are unknown. Source: CD4+ T cells from blood, cultured in vitro, taken after SARS-CoV-2 vaccination. All receptors derive from a human donor who received a COVID-19 vaccine. Both conserved end residues are part of each CDR3. The D gene is left open where the match is weak. Size tells how often a clone was seen (once, few, many) or the class of an expanded clone, and some rows leave it out.

D: TRBD1; J: TRBJ2-3; V: TRBV24-1; size: -; CDR3: CATSDTGTVTDTQYF; DNA: TGTGCCACCAGTGATACAGGGACAGTCACAGATACGCAGTATTTT
D: -; J: TRBJ2-7; V: TRBV7-2; size: -; CDR3: CASSLVMGEAYEQYF; DNA: TGTGCCAGCAGCTTAGTCATGGGGGAAGCCTACGAGCAGTACTTC
D: -; J: TRBJ1-1; V: TRBV19; size: -; CDR3: CASSVPLQTEAFF; DNA: TGTGCCAGTAGTGTCCCCTTACAGACTGAAGCTTTCTTT
D: TRBD2; J: TRBJ2-1; V: TRBV20-1; size: -; CDR3: CSARGSSGALYNEQFF; DNA: TGCAGTGCTAGAGGGTCTAGCGGGGCCCTCTACAATGAGCAGTTCTTC
D: -; J: TRBJ2-7; V: TRBV20-1; size: -; CDR3: CSAPRLGDLYEQYF; DNA: TGCAGTGCTCCCCGCCTGGGGGATTTATACGAGCAGTACTTC
D: TRBD2; J: TRBJ2-7; V: TRBV6-5; size: -; CDR3: CASSYARRTSGAHEQYF; DNA: TGTGCCAGCAGTTACGCAAGAAGGACTAGCGGGGCCCACGAGCAGTACTTC
D: -; J: TRBJ1-1; V: TRBV10-3; size: -; CDR3: CAISENSGPWNTEAFF; DNA: TGTGCCATCAGTGAAAACAGCGGACCATGGAACACTGAAGCTTTCTTT
D: -; J: TRBJ1-5; V: TRBV20-1; size: few; CDR3: CSASLKSNQPQHF; DNA: TGCAGTGCTAGTCTTAAGAGCAATCAGCCCCAGCATTTT
D: TRBD2; J: TRBJ2-5; V: TRBV25-1; size: -; CDR3: CASSEYRGGAGYIETQYF; DNA: TGTGCCAGCAGTGAATACCGCGGGGGGGCGGGATACATAGAGACCCAGTACTTC
D: -; J: TRBJ1-4; V: TRBV15; size: -; CDR3: CATSREGQGNEKLFF; DNA: TGTGCCACCAGCAGAGAGGGACAAGGAAATGAAAAACTGTTTTTT
D: TRBD1; J: TRBJ2-1; V: TRBV6-1; size: -; CDR3: CASSEWGQGAVNEQFF; DNA: TGTGCCAGCAGTGAATGGGGACAGGGGGCTGTCAATGAGCAGTTCTTC
D: TRBD1; J: TRBJ2-3; V: TRBV7-8; size: -; CDR3: CASSLPRGQGSVTQYF; DNA: TGTGCCAGCAGCTTACCGCGGGGACAGGGGTCAGTAACGCAGTATTTT
D: -; J: TRBJ1-5; V: TRBV12-3/TRBV12-4; size: -; CDR3: CASSFSQGRQPQHF; DNA: TGTGCCAGCAGTTTCTCTCAGGGGAGACAGCCCCAGCATTTT
D: TRBD1; J: TRBJ2-3; V: TRBV11-3; size: few; CDR3: CASSPRQGATDTQYF; DNA: TGTGCCAGCAGCCCTCGACAGGGGGCAACAGATACGCAGTATTTT
D: -; J: TRBJ1-1; V: TRBV5-8; size: -; CDR3: CASSLGGLGAEAFF; DNA: TGTGCCAGCAGCTTGGGAGGTTTGGGGGCTGAAGCTTTCTTT
D: -; J: TRBJ2-7; V: TRBV6-1; size: -; CDR3: CASSRGRGRAYEQYF; DNA: TGTGCCAGCAGTAGGGGTAGGGGCAGGGCCTACGAGCAGTACTTC
D: -; J: TRBJ1-1; V: TRBV6-1; size: few; CDR3: CASSAGPMNTEAFF; DNA: TGTGCCAGCAGTGCCGGGCCCATGAACACTGAAGCTTTCTTT
D: -; J: TRBJ2-3; V: TRBV5-4; size: -; CDR3: CASSLNHRDTQYF; DNA: TGTGCCAGCAGCTTGAACCATAGGGATACGCAGTATTTT
D: TRBD2; J: TRBJ2-7; V: TRBV5-5; size: -; CDR3: CASSRDRGDLYEQYF; DNA: TGTGCCAGCAGCCGAGACCGGGGGGACCTCTACGAGCAGTACTTC
D: -; J: TRBJ1-5; V: TRBV12-3/TRBV12-4; size: -; CDR3: CASSLVGDQPQHF; DNA: TGTGCCAGCAGTTTGGTAGGTGATCAGCCCCAGCATTTT
D: -; J: TRBJ2-7; V: TRBV20-1; size: -; CDR3: CSAREVGSTYEQYF; DNA: TGCAGTGCTAGAGAAGTGGGATCCACCTACGAGCAGTACTTC
D: -; J: TRBJ1-2; V: TRBV10-3; size: few; CDR3: CAIRYGQLYGYTF; DNA: TGTGCCATCAGGTACGGACAGCTCTATGGCTACACCTTC
D: TRBD1; J: TRBJ2-6; V: TRBV2; size: -; CDR3: CASRSGQGAGANVLTF; DNA: TGTGCCAGCAGGTCGGGACAGGGAGCCGGGGCCAACGTCCTGACTTTC
D: -; J: TRBJ1-2; V: TRBV20-1; size: -; CDR3: CSAWDRTLSGYTF; DNA: TGCAGTGCTTGGGACCGGACCCTATCTGGCTACACCTTC
D: -; J: TRBJ1-1; V: TRBV7-2; size: medium-sized; CDR3: CASSLFSRPRPGNTEAFF; DNA: TGTGCCAGCAGCTTATTTTCGAGGCCCAGACCGGGGAACACTGAAGCTTTCTTT
D: -; J: TRBJ2-7; V: TRBV10-1; size: -; CDR3: CASSEEGYGEQYF; DNA: TGCGCCAGCAGTGAAGAGGGTTATGGCGAGCAGTACTTC
D: -; J: TRBJ2-5; V: TRBV28; size: few; CDR3: CASSGETGTGEETQYF; DNA: TGTGCCAGCAGTGGAGAAACTGGGACGGGAGAAGAGACCCAGTACTTC
D: -; J: TRBJ2-7; V: TRBV7-3; size: -; CDR3: CASSFPGGRSYEQYF; DNA: TGTGCCAGCAGCTTCCCTGGCGGACGCTCCTACGAGCAGTACTTC
D: -; J: TRBJ1-2; V: TRBV2; size: -; CDR3: CASSLRVGGDGYTF; DNA: TGTGCCAGCAGCCTCAGGGTTGGTGGAGATGGCTACACCTTC
D: -; J: TRBJ2-5; V: TRBV20-1; size: few; CDR3: CSASPRETQYF; DNA: TGCAGTGCTAGCCCCCGGGAGACCCAGTACTTC
D: -; J: TRBJ2-2; V: TRBV4-1; size: -; CDR3: CASSLTGFGELFF; DNA: TGCGCCAGCAGCCTAACAGGTTTCGGGGAGCTGTTTTTT
D: TRBD1; J: TRBJ1-2; V: TRBV7-2; size: -; CDR3: CASSFQGAQYGYTF; DNA: TGTGCCAGCAGCTTCCAGGGGGCGCAGTATGGCTACACCTTC
D: -; J: TRBJ1-1; V: TRBV20-1; size: -; CDR3: CSARETGFKNTEAFF; DNA: TGCAGTGCTAGAGAAACAGGGTTTAAGAACACTGAAGCTTTCTTT
D: TRBD1; J: TRBJ2-7; V: TRBV27; size: -; CDR3: CASSLGDRDSEQYF; DNA: TGTGCCAGCAGTTTAGGGGACAGGGATTCCGAGCAGTACTTC
D: TRBD1; J: TRBJ2-7; V: TRBV19; size: -; CDR3: CASRDRQGFHEQYF; DNA: TGTGCCAGTAGGGATCGACAGGGGTTCCACGAGCAGTACTTC
D: -; J: TRBJ2-2; V: TRBV6-5; size: few; CDR3: CASSYGPQESGELFF; DNA: TGTGCCAGCAGTTACGGCCCCCAGGAGTCCGGGGAGCTGTTTTTT
D: -; J: TRBJ2-7; V: TRBV10-1; size: -; CDR3: CASSEPSGTPYF; DNA: TGCGCCAGCAGTGAGCCTTCCGGGACCCCGTACTTC
D: -; J: TRBJ2-5; V: TRBV9; size: -; CDR3: CASSVDSLETQYF; DNA: TGTGCCAGCAGCGTAGACTCCCTGGAGACCCAGTACTTC
D: -; J: TRBJ1-1; V: TRBV7-9; size: -; CDR3: CASSPLRAGVNTEAFF; DNA: TGTGCCAGCAGCCCCTTGAGGGCAGGGGTGAACACTGAAGCTTTCTTT
D: -; J: TRBJ1-5; V: TRBV7-9; size: few; CDR3: CASSLGSGGPSLGVSNQPQHF; DNA: TGTGCCAGCAGCTTAGGGAGCGGGGGACCCAGCCTGGGTGTGAGCAATCAGCCCCAGCATTTT
D: TRBD2; J: TRBJ2-5; V: TRBV7-9; size: -; CDR3: CASSYRSGGAGETQYF; DNA: TGTGCCAGCAGCTATCGTAGCGGGGGGGCTGGAGAGACCCAGTACTTC
D: TRBD2; J: TRBJ2-7; V: TRBV7-2; size: -; CDR3: CAGSLLGRGTSGGAYEQYF; DNA: TGTGCCGGCAGCTTGTTGGGACGAGGGACTAGCGGGGGGGCCTACGAGCAGTACTTC
D: -; J: TRBJ2-3; V: TRBV20-1; size: -; CDR3: CSARQARDSTDTQYF; DNA: TGCAGTGCTAGGCAGGCGCGGGACAGCACAGATACGCAGTATTTT
D: -; J: TRBJ1-2; V: TRBV2; size: -; CDR3: CASSEEATGFGYTF; DNA: TGTGCCAGCAGTGAAGAAGCAACAGGGTTTGGCTACACCTTC
D: TRBD2; J: TRBJ2-7; V: TRBV20-1; size: -; CDR3: CSASDSGGAHKQYF; DNA: TGCAGTGCTTCCGATAGCGGGGGGGCACACAAGCAGTACTTC
D: TRBD2; J: TRBJ2-5; V: TRBV6-1; size: -; CDR3: CASSPGLADLQETQYF; DNA: TGTGCCAGCAGCCCCGGACTAGCGGACCTCCAAGAGACCCAGTACTTC
D: -; J: TRBJ1-6; V: TRBV10-3; size: -; CDR3: CAISESGVGFSYNSPLHF; DNA: TGTGCCATCAGTGAGTCTGGGGTAGGCTTCTCCTATAATTCACCCCTCCACTTT
D: -; J: TRBJ2-7; V: TRBV27; size: -; CDR3: CASSSQGVLVYEQYF; DNA: TGTGCCAGCAGTTCACAGGGTGTGTTAGTTTACGAGCAGTACTTC
D: -; J: TRBJ1-1; V: TRBV30; size: -; CDR3: CAWSKGGGWNTEAFF; DNA: TGTGCCTGGAGTAAGGGCGGGGGATGGAACACTGAAGCTTTCTTT
D: -; J: TRBJ1-1; V: TRBV19; size: -; CDR3: CASSQRTVRTEAFF; DNA: TGTGCCAGTAGTCAAAGGACAGTTAGGACTGAAGCTTTCTTT
D: TRBD2; J: TRBJ2-3; V: TRBV2; size: -; CDR3: CASRGGLAGGLSTDTQYF; DNA: TGTGCCAGCAGAGGGGGACTAGCGGGGGGACTCAGCACAGATACGCAGTATTTT
D: -; J: TRBJ1-2; V: TRBV10-1; size: -; CDR3: CASSAGRNYGYTF; DNA: TGCGCCAGCAGTGCGGGACGGAACTATGGCTACACCTTC
D: -; J: TRBJ1-6; V: TRBV7-9; size: -; CDR3: CASSLDYSPLHF; DNA: TGTGCCAGCAGCTTAGACTATTCACCCCTCCACTTT
D: -; J: TRBJ1-5; V: TRBV2; size: -; CDR3: CASSDVYSNQPQHF; DNA: TGTGCCAGCAGTGACGTGTATAGCAATCAGCCCCAGCATTTT
D: -; J: TRBJ1-5; V: TRBV6-5; size: -; CDR3: CASSFRGRGYGNQPQHF; DNA: TGTGCCAGCAGTTTCCGTGGGCGCGGGTATGGCAATCAGCCCCAGCATTTT
D: -; J: TRBJ2-1; V: TRBV20-1; size: -; CDR3: CSASWGVDEQFF; DNA: TGCAGTGCTAGTTGGGGGGTCGATGAGCAGTTCTTC
D: -; J: TRBJ1-5; V: TRBV15; size: -; CDR3: CATATGTFQPQHF; DNA: TGTGCCACCGCCACAGGGACTTTTCAGCCCCAGCATTTT
D: -; J: TRBJ1-5; V: TRBV27; size: -; CDR3: CASSPQGANSNQPQHF; DNA: TGTGCCAGCAGTCCGCAAGGGGCCAATAGCAATCAGCCCCAGCATTTT
D: -; J: TRBJ2-1; V: TRBV19; size: -; CDR3: CASSIRRGLAEQFF; DNA: TGTGCCAGTAGTATCCGGCGAGGTCTCGCTGAGCAGTTCTTC